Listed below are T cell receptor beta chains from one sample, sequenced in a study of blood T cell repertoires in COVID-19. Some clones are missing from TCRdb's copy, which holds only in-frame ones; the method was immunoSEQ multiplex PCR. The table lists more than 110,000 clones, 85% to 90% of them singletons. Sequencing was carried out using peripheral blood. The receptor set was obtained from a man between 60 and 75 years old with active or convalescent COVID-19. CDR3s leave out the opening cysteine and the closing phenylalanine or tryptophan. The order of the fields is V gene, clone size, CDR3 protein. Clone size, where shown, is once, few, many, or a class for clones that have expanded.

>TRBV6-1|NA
ASSETLNIQY
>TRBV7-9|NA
ASSPVGGSGEQY
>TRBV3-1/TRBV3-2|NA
ASSPRDRGQGYT
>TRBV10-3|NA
AISEIAGSSYEQY
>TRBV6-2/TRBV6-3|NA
ASSYGAEGSGQGYT
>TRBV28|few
ASTSPARGPSNQPQH
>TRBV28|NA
ALRSVRVGTEAF
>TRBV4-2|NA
ASSHGSGRVGADTQY
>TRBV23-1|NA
ASTRDRRETEAF
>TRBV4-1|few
ASSQGAGGLYEAF
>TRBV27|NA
ASSPRRAVNEKLF
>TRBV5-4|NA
ASSAGGTGFGQSPLH
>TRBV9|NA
ASSVSGSSYNEQF
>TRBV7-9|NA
ASRGPSGGLYNEQF
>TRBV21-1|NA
ASSGRTGEGYT
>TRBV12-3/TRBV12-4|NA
ASSTAGRYGYT
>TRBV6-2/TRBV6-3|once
ASSYSEVSTEAF
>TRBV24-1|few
ATSARLAGELF
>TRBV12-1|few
ASSRGQGNYSNQPQH
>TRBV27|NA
ASSLSRVAGYQETQY
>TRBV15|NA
ATNYRDWGFQETQY
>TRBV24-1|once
ATSAGNQPQH
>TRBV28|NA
ASSPVEVRTITQY
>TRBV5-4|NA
ASSPWDLRETQY
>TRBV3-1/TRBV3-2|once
ASSLRGQTETQY
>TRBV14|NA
ASSQVSFTQY
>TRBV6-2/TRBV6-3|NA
ASSYSIRGKAF
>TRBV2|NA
ASRRTVLRGQY
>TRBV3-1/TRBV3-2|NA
ASSQTSGGATDTQY
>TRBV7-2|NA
ASSLVGGPETQY
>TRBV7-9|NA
ASSFRQADTGELF
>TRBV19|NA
ASSIRPSGQETQY
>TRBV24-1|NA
ATSDVGQSQETQY
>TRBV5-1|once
ASSFGQGADTQY
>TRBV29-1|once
SGFAGLGYT
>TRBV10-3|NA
AISESRGQGTDTQY